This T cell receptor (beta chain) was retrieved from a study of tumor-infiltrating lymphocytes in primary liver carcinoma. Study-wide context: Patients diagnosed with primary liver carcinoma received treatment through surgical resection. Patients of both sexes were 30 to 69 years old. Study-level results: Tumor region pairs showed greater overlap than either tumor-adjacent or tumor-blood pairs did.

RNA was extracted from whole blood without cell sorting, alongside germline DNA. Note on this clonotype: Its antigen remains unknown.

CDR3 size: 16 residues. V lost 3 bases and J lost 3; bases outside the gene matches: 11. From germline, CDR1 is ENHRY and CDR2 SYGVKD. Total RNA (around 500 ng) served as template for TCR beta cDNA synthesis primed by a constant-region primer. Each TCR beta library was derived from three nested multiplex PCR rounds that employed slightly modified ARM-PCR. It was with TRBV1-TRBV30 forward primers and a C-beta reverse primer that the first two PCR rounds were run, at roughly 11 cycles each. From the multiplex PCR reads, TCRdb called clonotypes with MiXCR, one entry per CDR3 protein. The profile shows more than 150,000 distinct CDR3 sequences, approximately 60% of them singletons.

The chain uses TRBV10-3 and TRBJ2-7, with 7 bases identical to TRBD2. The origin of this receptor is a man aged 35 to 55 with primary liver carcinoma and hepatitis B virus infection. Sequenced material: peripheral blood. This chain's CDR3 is CAISEGLVLANYEQYF. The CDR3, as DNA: TGTGCCATCAGTGAAGGATTAGTACTAGCGAACTACGAGCAGTACTTC.